This record looks at one T cell receptor beta chain sequence and its context. Antigen unknown. A read error may be the cause here, since a much bigger clone is one base away. Sampling of bone marrow took place during active disease in every patient. The data belong to a study of read filtering for tumor transcriptome and immune sequencing. Across the whole study: Revised staging placed 8 or 9 patients in R-ISS I, roughly 17 in II, more than 5 in III. Study findings and constraints: RNA-seq captured clonotypes less deeply and reliably than IR-seq. The CD138-negative fraction was mixed bone marrow immune cells, not pure T cells.

From about 400 ng of RNA, a library with molecular barcoded alpha/delta and beta/gamma adaptors was made. MiXCR, run by TCRdb on the reads, gives a single entry per CDR3 protein. The data hold 100,000 to 150,000 distinct CDR3 sequences, with 10% to 15% observed a single time. CDR3 length equals 15 residues. What was sequenced was a population of CD138-negative cells sorted from bone marrow. The chain combines TRBV12-3 or TRBV12-4 with TRBJ2-5; 7 positions match TRBD1. This TCR came from a donor at least 40 years old with multiple myeloma. The CDR3 region has the DNA TGTGCCGGCAGTCCGTTGACAGGGAGCGTGGAGACCCAGTACTTC. This translates into CAGSPLTGSVETQYF.